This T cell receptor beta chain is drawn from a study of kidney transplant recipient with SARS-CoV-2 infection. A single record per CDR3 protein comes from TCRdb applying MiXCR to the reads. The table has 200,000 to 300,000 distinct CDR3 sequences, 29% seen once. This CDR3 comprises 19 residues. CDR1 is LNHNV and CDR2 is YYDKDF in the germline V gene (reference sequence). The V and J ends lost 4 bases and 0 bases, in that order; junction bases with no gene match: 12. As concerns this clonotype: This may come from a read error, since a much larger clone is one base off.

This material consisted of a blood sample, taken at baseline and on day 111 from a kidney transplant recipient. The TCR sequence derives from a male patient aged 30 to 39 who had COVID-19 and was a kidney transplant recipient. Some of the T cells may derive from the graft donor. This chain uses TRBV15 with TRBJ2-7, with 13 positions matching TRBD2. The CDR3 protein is CATSKRGTSGVTSSYEQYF. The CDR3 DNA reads TGTGCCACCAGCAAACGAGGGACTAGCGGGGTGACAAGCTCCTACGAGCAGTACTTC.